Given below is one TCR beta chain in context. Its antigen remains unidentified. Base qualities are not recorded, but no much larger clone differs from it by a single base. The data were obtained in a study of blood T cell repertoires in COVID-19 (dated by TCRdb to the early 2020s). About the full investigation: Collaborator samples came from the United States, Italy and Spain and covered acute and convalescent phases of COVID-19. The material from the prospective study consisted of cDNA or gDNA derived from T cells, B-cell-depleted T cells, or PBMCs. Deeply sampled blood TCRbeta repertoires from subjects exposed to, actively infected with, or recovered from COVID-19 were included in the dataset. A freely available public database, intended as a resource for researchers studying the immune response to SARS-CoV-2, is where the repertoires were released. The samples were drawn from the first 160 participants of the ongoing ImmuneRACE study and from 950 to 1,500 subjects provided by 6 global collaborators. Sample metadata almost always included a de-identified subject ID, COVID-19 status, age in years and sex. Where available, HLA class I and class II types were taken from metadata supplied by the sample provider and were not determined by assay-based typing. The paper's findings and limits, for the study overall: The amount of clinical and demographic metadata varied by source and participant and was provided uncurated.

Measured from the cysteine to the phenylalanine, the CDR3 is 14 residues long. Only the CDR3 region is kept as DNA, spanning 42 bases read in frame from base 1. Trimming at the junction amounts to 4 bases on V and 3 bases on J, and the germline ends lie 13 bases apart. CDR1 is given as SGHRS and CDR2 as YFSETQ, both from the germline V gene. The immunoSEQ Assay, a bias-controlled multiplex PCR, was used to amplify TCRbeta CDR3 regions from genomic DNA. In the paper's pipeline: The number of nucleated cells in each sample was estimated from the amplification of reference gene primers within the assay. Sequence reads were collapsed and filtered to measure the absolute abundance of every unique TCRbeta CDR3 rearrangement. For each sample, productive Simpson clonality was calculated as the square root of Simpson's diversity index across productive rearrangements. The table comes from immuneACCESS by way of TCRdb, which keeps in-frame sequences with V and J called. Part of the clones is missing from these tables; in studies checked, under half for an unresolved V gene and the rest for unknown reasons. The V and J calls and clone size were taken over from that table, and D and trimming were inferred from the DNA. For this sample the table gives fewer than 250,000 clones, of which around 80% were detected only once. The ten largest clonotypes hold about 7.7% of the sample.

Participants in the prospective study were aged about 18 to 95 years, lived in 24 United States geographic areas, and enrolled through a virtual design. In the prospective study, participants were assigned to cohorts based on the clinical history participants reported in a screening survey and a study questionnaire. In the prospective study, mobile phlebotomists collected whole blood, serum and a nasopharyngeal or oropharyngeal swab from each participant. Prospective study participants could optionally give additional blood draws and questionnaires over an approximately 2-month period. Blood samples from the prospective study were shipped frozen or at room temperature prior to DNA extraction.

The sequence was collected from a middle-aged woman with acute COVID-19. The chain is encoded by TRBV5-1 joined to TRBJ1-2; the D gene is perhaps TRBD1, on 6 matching bases. Sequencing was done on a sample of PBMCs or T cells enriched from blood (not recorded which). The DNA sequence is TGCGCCAGCAGCGTACAGGGCGAGGACTATGGCTACACCTTC. Its coded protein is CASSVQGEDYGYTF.